This T cell receptor beta chain was identified during a study of T cell responses to AZD1222 COVID-19 vaccine. Study-wide results and caveats: Breadth and depth of Spike-specific TCRs rose after two AZD1222 doses. Regions 160-218 and 743-854 held dominance among vaccine-associated CD4 TCRs, which spanned spike.

To note about this clone: As yet, its antigen is unknown.

CDR3 length: 12 amino acids. Trimming removed 11 bases from V and 5 bases from J; junction bases left unmatched: 4. Germline V gene data show CDR1 as MDHEN and CDR2 as SYDVKM. Data came from immunoSEQ multiplex PCR; TCRdb stores just in-frame clones and leaves some out. This sample has roughly 150,000 clones, with about 91% found just once. This TCR derives from an adult in good health. The sequencing here drew on peripheral blood, taken on day 0 of AZD1222 vaccination. V gene TRBV28 combines with J gene TRBJ1-5; 9 nucleotides agree with TRBD1. CDR3 in DNA: TGTGCCCTTCGGACAGGGGATCAGCCCCAGCATTTT. Translated: CALRTGDQPQHF.